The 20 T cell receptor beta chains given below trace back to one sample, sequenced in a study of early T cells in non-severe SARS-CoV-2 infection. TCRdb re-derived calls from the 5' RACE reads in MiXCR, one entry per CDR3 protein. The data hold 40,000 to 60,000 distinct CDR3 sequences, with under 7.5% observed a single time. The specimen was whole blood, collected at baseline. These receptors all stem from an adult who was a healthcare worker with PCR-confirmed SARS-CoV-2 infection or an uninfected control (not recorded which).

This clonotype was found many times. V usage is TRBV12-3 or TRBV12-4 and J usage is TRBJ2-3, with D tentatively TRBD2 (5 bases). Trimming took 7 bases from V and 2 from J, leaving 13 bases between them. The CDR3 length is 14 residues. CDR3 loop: CASTRGLITDTQYF. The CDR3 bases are TGTGCCAGCACCCGAGGGTTGATCACAGATACGCAGTATTTT.

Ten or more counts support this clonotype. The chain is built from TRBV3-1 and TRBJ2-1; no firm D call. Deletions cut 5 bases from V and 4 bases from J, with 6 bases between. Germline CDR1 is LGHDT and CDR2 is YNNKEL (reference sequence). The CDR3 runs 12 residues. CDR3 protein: CASSYMYNEQFF. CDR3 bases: TGTGCCAGCAGCTACATGTACAATGAGCAGTTCTTC.

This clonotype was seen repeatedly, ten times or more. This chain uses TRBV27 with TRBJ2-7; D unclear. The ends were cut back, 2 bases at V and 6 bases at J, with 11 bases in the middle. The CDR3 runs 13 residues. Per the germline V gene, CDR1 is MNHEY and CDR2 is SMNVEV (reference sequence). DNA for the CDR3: TGTGCCAGCAGTTTAGGACGCCGTCGCGAGCAGTACTTC. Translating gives CASSLGRRREQYF.

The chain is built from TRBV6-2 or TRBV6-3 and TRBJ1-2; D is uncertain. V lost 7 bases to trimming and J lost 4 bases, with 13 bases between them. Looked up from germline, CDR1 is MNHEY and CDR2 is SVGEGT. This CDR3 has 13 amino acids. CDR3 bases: TGTGCCAGCACCAACGGCAGGAGCTATGGCTACACCTTC. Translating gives CASTNGRSYGYTF.

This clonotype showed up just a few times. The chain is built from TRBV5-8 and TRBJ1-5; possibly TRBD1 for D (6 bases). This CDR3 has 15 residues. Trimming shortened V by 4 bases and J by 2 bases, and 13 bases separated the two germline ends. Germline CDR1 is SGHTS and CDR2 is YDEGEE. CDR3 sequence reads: CASSPGPGGNQPQHF. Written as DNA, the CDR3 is TGTGCCAGCAGCCCGGGACCAGGGGGCAATCAGCCCCAGCATTTT.

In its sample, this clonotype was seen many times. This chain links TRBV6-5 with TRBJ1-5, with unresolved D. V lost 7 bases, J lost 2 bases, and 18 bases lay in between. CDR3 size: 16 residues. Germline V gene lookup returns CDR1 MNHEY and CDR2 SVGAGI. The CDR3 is CASTPRVGPGNQPQHF. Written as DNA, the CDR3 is TGTGCCAGCACTCCTCGGGTTGGCCCGGGCAATCAGCCCCAGCATTTT.

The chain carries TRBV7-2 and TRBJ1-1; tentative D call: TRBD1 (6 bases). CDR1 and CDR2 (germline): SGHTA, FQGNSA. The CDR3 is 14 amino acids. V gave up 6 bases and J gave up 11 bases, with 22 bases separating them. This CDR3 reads CASRNIQGRPEAFF. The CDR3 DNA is TGTGCCAGCAGGAACATACAGGGCCGCCCCGAGGCTTTCTTT. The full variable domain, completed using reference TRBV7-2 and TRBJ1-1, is GAGVSQSPSNKVTEKGKDVELRCDPISGHTALYWYRQSLGQGLEFLIYFQGNSAPDKSGLPSDRFSAERTGGSVSTLTIQRTQQEDSAVYLCASRNIQGRPEAFFGQGTRLTVV.

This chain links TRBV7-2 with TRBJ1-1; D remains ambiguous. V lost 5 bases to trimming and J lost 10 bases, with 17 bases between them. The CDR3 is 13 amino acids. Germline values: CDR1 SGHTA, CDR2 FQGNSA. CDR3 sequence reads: CASSLDSSARAFF. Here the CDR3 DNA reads TGTGCCAGCAGCCTAGACTCCTCGGCTCGAGCTTTCTTT.

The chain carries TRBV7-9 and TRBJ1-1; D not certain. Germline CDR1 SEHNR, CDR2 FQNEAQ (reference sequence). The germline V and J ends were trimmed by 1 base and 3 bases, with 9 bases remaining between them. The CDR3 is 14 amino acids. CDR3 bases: TGTGCCAGCAGCTTAGAAGGAGGGCACACTGAAGCTTTCTTT. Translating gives CASSLEGGHTEAFF. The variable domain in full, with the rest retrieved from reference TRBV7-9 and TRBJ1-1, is DTGVSQNPRHKITKRGQNVTFRCDPISEHNRLYWYRQTLGQGPEFLTYFQNEAQLEKSRLLSDRFSAERPKGSFSTLEIQRTEQGDSAMYLCASSLEGGHTEAFFGQGTRLTVV.

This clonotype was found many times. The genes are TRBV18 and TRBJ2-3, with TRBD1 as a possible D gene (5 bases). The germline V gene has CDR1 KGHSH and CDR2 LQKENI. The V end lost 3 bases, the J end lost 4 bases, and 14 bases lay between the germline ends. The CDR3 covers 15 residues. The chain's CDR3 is CASSPWQGSPDTQYF. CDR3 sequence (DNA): TGTGCCAGCTCACCCTGGCAGGGCTCCCCAGATACGCAGTATTTT. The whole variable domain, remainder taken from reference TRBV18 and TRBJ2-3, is NAGVMQNPRHLVRRRGQEARLRCSPMKGHSHVYWYRQLPEEGLKFMVYLQKENIIDESGMPKERFSAEFPKEGPSILRIQQVVRGDSAAYFCASSPWQGSPDTQYFGPGTRLTVL.

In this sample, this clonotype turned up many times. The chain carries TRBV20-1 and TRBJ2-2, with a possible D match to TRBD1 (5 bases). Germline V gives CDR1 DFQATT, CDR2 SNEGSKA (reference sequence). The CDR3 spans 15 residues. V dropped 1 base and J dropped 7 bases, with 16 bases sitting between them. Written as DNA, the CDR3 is TGCAGTGCTAGAGGAGTCAGGGAAGGGCACGGGGAGCTGTTTTTT. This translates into CSARGVREGHGELFF.

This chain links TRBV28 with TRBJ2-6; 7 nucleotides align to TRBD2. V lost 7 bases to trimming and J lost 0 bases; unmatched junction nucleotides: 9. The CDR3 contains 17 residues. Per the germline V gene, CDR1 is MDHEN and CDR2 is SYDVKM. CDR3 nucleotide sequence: TGTGCCAGCACCCCGGGGGGACGGAGCTCTGGGGCCAACGTCCTGACTTTC. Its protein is CASTPGGRSSGANVLTF.

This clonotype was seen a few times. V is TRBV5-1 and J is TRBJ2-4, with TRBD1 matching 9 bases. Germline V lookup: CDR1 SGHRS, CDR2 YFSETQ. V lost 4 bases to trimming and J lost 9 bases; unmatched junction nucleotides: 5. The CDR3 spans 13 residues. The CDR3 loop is CASSKTGGSIQYF. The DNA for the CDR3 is TGCGCCAGCAGCAAGACAGGGGGTAGCATTCAGTACTTC.

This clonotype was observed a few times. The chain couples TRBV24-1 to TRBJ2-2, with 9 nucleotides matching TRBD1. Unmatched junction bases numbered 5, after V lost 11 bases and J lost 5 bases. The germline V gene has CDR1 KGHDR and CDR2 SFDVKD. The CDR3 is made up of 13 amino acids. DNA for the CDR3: TGTGCCAGCCGGGACAGGGCGACCGGGGAGCTGTTTTTT. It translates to CASRDRATGELFF.

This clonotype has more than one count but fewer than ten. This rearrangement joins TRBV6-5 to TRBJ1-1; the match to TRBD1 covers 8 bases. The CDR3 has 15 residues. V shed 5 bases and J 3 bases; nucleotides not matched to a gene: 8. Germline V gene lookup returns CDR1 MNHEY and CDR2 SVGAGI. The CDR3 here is CASSPARGPDTEAFF. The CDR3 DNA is TGTGCCAGCAGTCCTGCCAGGGGGCCTGACACTGAAGCTTTCTTT.

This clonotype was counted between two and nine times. The CDR3, as DNA: TGTGCCACCAGCAGAGAACAGGGGGAAGCCATTCAGTACTTC. Its translation is CATSREQGEAIQYF. The chain uses TRBV15 and TRBJ2-4; 8 bases line up with TRBD1. The V gene end was trimmed by 0 bases and the J gene end by 9 bases; junction bases not matched to a gene: 4. The CDR3 consists of 14 residues. Germline assignment: CDR1 LNHNV and CDR2 YYDKDF (reference sequence).

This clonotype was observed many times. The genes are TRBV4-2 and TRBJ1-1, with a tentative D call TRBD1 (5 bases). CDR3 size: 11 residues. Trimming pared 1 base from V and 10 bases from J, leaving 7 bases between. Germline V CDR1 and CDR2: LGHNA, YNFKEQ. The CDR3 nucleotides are TGTGCCAGCAGCCAAGGGAGGGGAGCTTTCTTT. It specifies CASSQGRGAFF.

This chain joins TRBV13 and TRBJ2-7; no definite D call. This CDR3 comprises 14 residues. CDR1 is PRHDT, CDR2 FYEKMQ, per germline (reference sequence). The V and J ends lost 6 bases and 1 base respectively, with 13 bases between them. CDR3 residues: CASSPNLGSYEQYF. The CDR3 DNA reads TGTGCCAGCAGTCCTAACCTGGGTTCCTACGAGCAGTACTTC. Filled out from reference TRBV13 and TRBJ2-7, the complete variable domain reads AAGVIQSPRHLIKEKRETATLKCYPIPRHDTVYWYQQGPGQDPQFLISFYEKMQSDKGSIPDRFSAQQFSDYHSELNMSSLELGDSALYFCASSPNLGSYEQYFGPGTRLTVT.

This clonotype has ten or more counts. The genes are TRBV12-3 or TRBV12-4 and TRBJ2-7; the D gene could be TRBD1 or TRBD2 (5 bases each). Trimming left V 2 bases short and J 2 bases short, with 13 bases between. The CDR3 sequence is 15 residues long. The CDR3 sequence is CASSLLAGRAYEQYF. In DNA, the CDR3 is TGTGCCAGCAGTTTATTGGCGGGCAGGGCCTACGAGCAGTACTTC.

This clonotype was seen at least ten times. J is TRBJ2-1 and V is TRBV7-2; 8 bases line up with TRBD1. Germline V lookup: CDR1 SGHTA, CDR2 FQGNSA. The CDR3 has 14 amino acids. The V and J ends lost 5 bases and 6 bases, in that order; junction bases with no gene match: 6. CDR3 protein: CASSQGALFNEQFF. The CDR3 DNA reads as TGTGCCAGCAGCCAGGGGGCCTTATTCAATGAGCAGTTCTTC.